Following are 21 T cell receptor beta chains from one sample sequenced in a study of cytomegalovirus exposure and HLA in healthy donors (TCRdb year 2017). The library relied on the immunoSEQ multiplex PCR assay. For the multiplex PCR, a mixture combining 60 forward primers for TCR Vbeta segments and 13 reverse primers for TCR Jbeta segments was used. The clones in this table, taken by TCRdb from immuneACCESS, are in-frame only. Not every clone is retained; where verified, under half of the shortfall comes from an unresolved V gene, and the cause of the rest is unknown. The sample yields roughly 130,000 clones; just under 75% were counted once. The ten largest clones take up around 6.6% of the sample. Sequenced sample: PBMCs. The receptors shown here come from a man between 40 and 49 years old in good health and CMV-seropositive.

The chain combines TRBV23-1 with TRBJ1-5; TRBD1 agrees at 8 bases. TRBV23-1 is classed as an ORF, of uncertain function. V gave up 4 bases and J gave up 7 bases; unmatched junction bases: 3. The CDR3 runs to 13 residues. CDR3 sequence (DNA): TGCGCCAGCAGTCGGACAGGGTGCCAGCCCCAGCATTTT. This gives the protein CASSRTGCQPQHF.

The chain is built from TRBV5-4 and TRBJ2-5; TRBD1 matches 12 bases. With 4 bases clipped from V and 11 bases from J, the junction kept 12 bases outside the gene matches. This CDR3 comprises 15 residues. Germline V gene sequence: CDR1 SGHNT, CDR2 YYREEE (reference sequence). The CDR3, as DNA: TGTGCCAGCAGCGGACCGGGACAGGGGGCGAGTGAGCAGTACTTC. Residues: CASSGPGQGASEQYF.

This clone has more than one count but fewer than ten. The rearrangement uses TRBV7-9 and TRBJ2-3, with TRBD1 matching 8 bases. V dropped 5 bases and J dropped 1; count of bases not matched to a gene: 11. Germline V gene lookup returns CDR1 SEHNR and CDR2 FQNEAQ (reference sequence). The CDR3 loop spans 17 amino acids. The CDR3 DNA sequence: TGTGCCAGCAGCGCGGGACAGGCGATCGACGGCACAGATACGCAGTATTTT. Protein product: CASSAGQAIDGTDTQYF.

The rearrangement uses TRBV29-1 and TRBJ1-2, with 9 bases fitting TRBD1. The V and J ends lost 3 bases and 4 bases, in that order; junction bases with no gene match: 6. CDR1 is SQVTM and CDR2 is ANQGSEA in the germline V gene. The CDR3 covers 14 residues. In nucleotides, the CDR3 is TGCAGCGTTGAGATTGGACAGGGGCTCTATGGCTACACCTTC. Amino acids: CSVEIGQGLYGYTF.

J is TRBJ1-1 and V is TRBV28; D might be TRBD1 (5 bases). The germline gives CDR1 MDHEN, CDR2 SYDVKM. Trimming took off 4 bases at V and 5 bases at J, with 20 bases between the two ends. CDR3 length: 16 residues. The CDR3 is CASSSRQGRKGTEAFF. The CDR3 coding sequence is TGTGCCAGCAGTTCCCGGCAGGGAAGGAAGGGAACTGAAGCTTTCTTT.

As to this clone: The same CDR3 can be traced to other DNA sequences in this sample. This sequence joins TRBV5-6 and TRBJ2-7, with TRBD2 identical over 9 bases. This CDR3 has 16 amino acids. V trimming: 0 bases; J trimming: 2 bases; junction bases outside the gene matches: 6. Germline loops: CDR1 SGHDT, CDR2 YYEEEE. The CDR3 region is CASSLASSGDPYEQYF. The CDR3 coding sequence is TGTGCCAGCAGCTTGGCCTCTAGCGGGGATCCCTACGAGCAGTACTTC.

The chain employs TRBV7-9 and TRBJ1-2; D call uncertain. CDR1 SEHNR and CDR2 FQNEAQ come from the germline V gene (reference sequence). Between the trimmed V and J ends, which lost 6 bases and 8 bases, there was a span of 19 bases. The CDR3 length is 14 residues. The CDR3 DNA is TGTGCCAGCAGACTAGGAGGGTTTGGTGACGGCTACACCTTC. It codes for CASRLGGFGDGYTF.

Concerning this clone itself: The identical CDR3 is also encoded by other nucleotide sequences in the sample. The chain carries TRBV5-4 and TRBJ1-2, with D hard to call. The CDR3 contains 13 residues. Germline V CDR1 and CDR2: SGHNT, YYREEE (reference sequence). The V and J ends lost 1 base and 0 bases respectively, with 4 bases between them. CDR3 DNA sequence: TGTGCCAGCAGCTTGACAGCTAACTATGGCTACACCTTC. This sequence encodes CASSLTANYGYTF.

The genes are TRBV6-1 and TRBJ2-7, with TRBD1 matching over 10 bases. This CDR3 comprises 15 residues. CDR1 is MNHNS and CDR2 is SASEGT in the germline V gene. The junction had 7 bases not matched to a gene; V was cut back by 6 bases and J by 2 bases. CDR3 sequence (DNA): TGTGCCAGCAGCCTAGAAGGGACAGGGGCCTACGAGCAGTACTTC. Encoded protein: CASSLEGTGAYEQYF.

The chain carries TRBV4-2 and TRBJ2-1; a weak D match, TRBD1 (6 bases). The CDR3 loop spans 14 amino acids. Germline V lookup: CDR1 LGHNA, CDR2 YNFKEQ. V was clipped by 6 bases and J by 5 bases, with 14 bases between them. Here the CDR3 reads CASRGQYDDNEQFF. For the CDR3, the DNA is TGTGCCAGCAGGGGACAATATGATGACAATGAGCAGTTCTTC.

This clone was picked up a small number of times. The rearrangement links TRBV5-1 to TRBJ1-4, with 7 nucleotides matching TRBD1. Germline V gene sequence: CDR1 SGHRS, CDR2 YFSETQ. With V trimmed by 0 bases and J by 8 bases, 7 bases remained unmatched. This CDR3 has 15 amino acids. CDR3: CASSLAGGSSEKLFF. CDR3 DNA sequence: TGCGCCAGCAGCTTGGCAGGGGGATCTTCGGAAAAACTGTTTTTT.

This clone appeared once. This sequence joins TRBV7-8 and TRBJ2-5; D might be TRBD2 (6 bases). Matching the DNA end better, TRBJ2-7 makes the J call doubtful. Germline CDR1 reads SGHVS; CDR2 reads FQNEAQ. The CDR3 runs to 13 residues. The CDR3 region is CASGGTKGYEQYF. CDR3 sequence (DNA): TGTGCCAGTGGGGGGACGAAGGGCTACGAGCAGTACTTC.

The CDR3 DNA reads TGTGCCAGCAGCTTAGATCTAGGCAATTATAATTCACCCCTCCACTTT. Its translation is CASSLDLGNYNSPLHF. The chain is built from TRBV11-2 and TRBJ1-6; D is unclear. The CDR3 sequence is 16 residues long. The ends were cut back, 0 bases at V and 4 bases at J, with 10 bases in the middle. Germline V lookup: CDR1 SGHAT, CDR2 FQNNGV.

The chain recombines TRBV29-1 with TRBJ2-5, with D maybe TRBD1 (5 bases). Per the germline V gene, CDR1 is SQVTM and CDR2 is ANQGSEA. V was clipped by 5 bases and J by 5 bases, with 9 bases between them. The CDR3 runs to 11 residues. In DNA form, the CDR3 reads TGCAGCGTTAGACAGAGGGAGACCCAGTACTTC. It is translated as CSVRQRETQYF.

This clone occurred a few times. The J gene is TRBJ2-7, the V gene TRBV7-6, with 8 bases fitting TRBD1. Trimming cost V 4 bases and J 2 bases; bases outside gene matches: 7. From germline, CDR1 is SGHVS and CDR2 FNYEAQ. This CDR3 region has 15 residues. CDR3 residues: CASSSPGTGTYEQYF. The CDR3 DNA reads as TGTGCCAGCAGCTCCCCCGGGACAGGTACCTACGAGCAGTACTTC.

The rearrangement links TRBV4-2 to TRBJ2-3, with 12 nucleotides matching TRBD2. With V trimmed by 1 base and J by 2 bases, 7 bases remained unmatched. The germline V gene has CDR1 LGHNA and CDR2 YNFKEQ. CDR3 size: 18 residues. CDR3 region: CASSQVLRLAGVTDTQYF. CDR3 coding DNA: TGTGCCAGCAGCCAAGTACTTAGACTAGCGGGGGTCACAGATACGCAGTATTTT.

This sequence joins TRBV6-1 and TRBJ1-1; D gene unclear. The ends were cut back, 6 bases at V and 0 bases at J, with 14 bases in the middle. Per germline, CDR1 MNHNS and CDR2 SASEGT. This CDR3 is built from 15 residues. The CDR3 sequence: CASRDVTVMNTEAFF. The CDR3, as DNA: TGTGCCAGCAGAGACGTAACAGTGATGAACACTGAAGCTTTCTTT.

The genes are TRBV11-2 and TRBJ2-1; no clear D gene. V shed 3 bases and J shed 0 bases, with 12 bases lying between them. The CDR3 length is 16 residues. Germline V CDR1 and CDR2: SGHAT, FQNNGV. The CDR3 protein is CASSFTARVSYNEQFF. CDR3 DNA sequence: TGTGCCAGCAGCTTCACGGCCCGGGTCTCCTACAATGAGCAGTTCTTC.

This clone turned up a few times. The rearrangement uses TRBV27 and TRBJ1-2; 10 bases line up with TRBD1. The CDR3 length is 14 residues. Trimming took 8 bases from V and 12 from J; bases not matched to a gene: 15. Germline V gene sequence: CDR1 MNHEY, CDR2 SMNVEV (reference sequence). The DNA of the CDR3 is TGTGCCAGCCGGGGGATGGACAGGGGGATGCGGAACACCTTC. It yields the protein CASRGMDRGMRNTF.

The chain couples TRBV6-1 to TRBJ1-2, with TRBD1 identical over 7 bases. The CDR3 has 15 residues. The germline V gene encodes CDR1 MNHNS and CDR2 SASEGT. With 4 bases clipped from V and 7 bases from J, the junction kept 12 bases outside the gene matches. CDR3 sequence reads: CASSVRQGESGGYTF. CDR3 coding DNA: TGTGCCAGCAGTGTCAGACAGGGCGAATCAGGTGGCTACACCTTC.

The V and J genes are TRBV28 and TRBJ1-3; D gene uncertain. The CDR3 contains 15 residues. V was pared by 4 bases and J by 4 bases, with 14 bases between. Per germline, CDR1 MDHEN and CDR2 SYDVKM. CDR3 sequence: CASSSPLSQGNTIYF. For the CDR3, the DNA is TGTGCCAGCAGTTCCCCCTTATCCCAGGGAAACACCATATATTTT.